These 28 T cell receptor beta chains were all obtained from the same sample, sequenced in a study of shared clonotypes between healthy human individuals. Assay: immunoSEQ multiplex PCR; the TCRdb copy retains only in-frame clones and omits some. This sample has about 980,000 clones; approximately 76% occur once, and the top ten carry over 1.3%. Sequences were obtained from memory CD4+ T cells sorted from blood. As for subset: CD45RA-negative fraction. The source is a man aged 18 to 35 in good health.

The gene calls are TRBV27 and TRBJ1-5; weak D call: TRBD1 (5 bases). CDR1 is MNHEY and CDR2 is SMNVEV in the germline V gene (reference sequence). The CDR3 length is 17 residues. Deletions cut 1 base from V and 4 bases from J, with 17 bases between. The DNA of the CDR3 is TGTGCCAGCAGTTTATTCGGGGGGGTTGGCCAAAATCAGCCCCAGCATTTT. Encoded protein: CASSLFGGVGQNQPQHF.

V and J are TRBV18 and TRBJ2-1; no definite D call. CDR3 length equals 13 residues. V gave up 1 base and J gave up 5 bases, with 6 bases separating them. Germline-derived CDR1 and CDR2 are KGHSH and LQKENI. The CDR3 is CASSPRADNEQFF. The CDR3 DNA sequence: TGTGCCAGCTCACCACGGGCTGACAATGAGCAGTTCTTC.

The rearrangement uses TRBV5-4 and TRBJ1-1; D call uncertain. The V and J ends lost 4 bases and 3 bases respectively, with 13 bases between them. Germline assignment: CDR1 SGHNT and CDR2 YYREEE (reference sequence). This CDR3 region has 14 residues. The CDR3 DNA is TGTGCCAGCAGCCGAACGGGATGGGACACTGAAGCTTTCTTT. It specifies CASSRTGWDTEAFF.

The J gene is TRBJ2-1, the V gene TRBV20-1; no reliable D call. The CDR3 is made up of 11 amino acids. The V end lost 3 bases, the J end lost 3 bases, and 3 bases lay between the germline ends. CDR1 and CDR2 from the germline V gene are DFQATT and SNEGSKA (reference sequence). The CDR3 reads CSASRYNEQFF. Here the CDR3 DNA reads TGCAGTGCTAGTCGCTACAATGAGCAGTTCTTC.

The chain recombines TRBV7-2 with TRBJ1-1, with TRBD1 as a possible D gene (5 bases). The CDR3 is 13 amino acids. The germline V gene has CDR1 SGHTA and CDR2 FQGNSA. V lost 3 bases to trimming and J lost 6 bases, with 11 bases between them. This CDR3 reads CASSFQGEAEAFF. The CDR3 bases are TGTGCCAGCAGCTTTCAGGGAGAGGCTGAAGCTTTCTTT.

This clone was observed once. V and J are TRBV5-1 and TRBJ2-1; D ambiguous. The CDR3 covers 14 residues. Germline V lookup: CDR1 SGHRS, CDR2 YFSETQ. V gave up 0 bases and J gave up 8 bases, with 12 bases separating them. Written as DNA, the CDR3 is TGCGCCAGCAGCTTGGCGGTTTTTGGCGATGAGCAGTTCTTC. Its translation: CASSLAVFGDEQFF.

The chain is built from TRBV5-1 and TRBJ2-5, with D maybe TRBD2 (6 bases). The CDR3 extends over 14 amino acids. From germline, CDR1 is SGHRS and CDR2 YFSETQ. The V end lost 4 bases, the J end lost 4 bases, and 14 bases lay between the germline ends. CDR3 protein: CASSPGRGTETQYF. The DNA for the CDR3 is TGCGCCAGCAGCCCAGGACGGGGGACAGAGACCCAGTACTTC.

This clone was observed a few times. The rearrangement joins TRBV5-1 to TRBJ1-3; possible D gene TRBD1, 5 bases. Looked up from germline, CDR1 is SGHRS and CDR2 is YFSETQ. V lost 3 bases to trimming and J lost 4 bases, with 26 bases between them. This CDR3 spans 19 amino acids. CDR3 bases: TGCGCCAGCAGCTCCGCAGGCGGAGGGGTAGGACCGGAAGGAAACACCATATATTTT. Protein sequence: CASSSAGGGVGPEGNTIYF.

The V call is TRBV6-4, the J call TRBJ1-5; D might be TRBD1 (5 bases). Trimming cost V 5 bases and J 1 base, with 15 bases left between them. The CDR3 loop spans 16 amino acids. CDR1 is MRHNA and CDR2 is SNTAGT in the germline V gene. The CDR3: CASSPVPGQSNQPQHF. CDR3 bases: TGTGCCAGCAGTCCTGTCCCGGGGCAGAGCAATCAGCCCCAGCATTTT.

This clone was detected only a few times. At the DNA level, this CDR3 is encoded by other sequences in the same sample as well. The V and J genes are TRBV2 and TRBJ1-2; no definite D call. This CDR3 comprises 12 residues. The germline V gene has CDR1 SNHLY and CDR2 FYNNEI. Trimming pared 1 base from V and 4 bases from J, leaving 4 bases between. The CDR3 reads CASSEGLYGYTF. The DNA of the CDR3 is TGTGCCAGCAGTGAAGGACTCTATGGCTACACCTTC.

This clone has a single count. V usage is TRBV30 and J usage is TRBJ1-5; D unclear. The CDR3 extends over 14 amino acids. Deletions cut 1 base from V and 3 bases from J, with 10 bases between. The germline V gene has CDR1 GTSNPN and CDR2 SVGIG (reference sequence). CDR3 sequence (DNA): TGTGCCTGGAGTGGGGGAGCCTACAATCAGCCCCAGCATTTT. Encoded protein: CAWSGGAYNQPQHF.

The rearrangement uses TRBV11-2 and TRBJ2-3, with unresolved D. Trimming removed 1 base at V and 5 bases at J, with 13 bases between. This CDR3 region has 15 residues. The V gene's germline CDR1 is SGHAT and CDR2 FQNNGV. Written as DNA, the CDR3 is TGTGCCAGCAGCTTAGCCGTCCCGGTGAGAGATACGCAGTATTTT. Translated: CASSLAVPVRDTQYF. Combining the CDR3 with reference TRBV11-2 and TRBJ2-3 gives the whole variable domain EAGVAQSPRYKIIEKRQSVAFWCNPISGHATLYWYQQILGQGPKLLIQFQNNGVVDDSQLPKDRFSAERLKGVDSTLKIQPAKLEDSAVYLCASSLAVPVRDTQYFGPGTRLTVL.

This rearrangement joins TRBV4-1 to TRBJ2-7; D ambiguous. The CDR3 covers 15 residues. Trimming left V 0 bases short and J 2 bases short, with 11 bases between. Germline CDR1 is MGHRA and CDR2 is YSYEKL. The CDR3 reads CASSQEGRQTYEQYF. The CDR3 nucleotides read TGCGCCAGCAGCCAAGAGGGTCGGCAAACCTACGAGCAGTACTTC.

The J gene is TRBJ1-2, the V gene TRBV5-6; D is uncertain. CDR3 size: 13 residues. V lost 1 base to trimming and J lost 8 bases, with 12 bases between them. Germline V lookup: CDR1 SGHDT, CDR2 YYEEEE. DNA of the CDR3: TGTGCCAGCAGCTTGTGGAGTCCCGTCGGCTACACCTTC. Translated: CASSLWSPVGYTF. Combining the CDR3 with reference TRBV5-6 and TRBJ1-2 gives the whole variable domain DAGVTQSPTHLIKTRGQQVTLRCSPKSGHDTVSWYQQALGQGPQFIFQYYEEEERQRGNFPDRFSGHQFPNYSSELNVNALLLGDSALYLCASSLWSPVGYTFGSGTRLTVV.

The chain carries TRBV7-8 and TRBJ1-3; unclear D gene. Trimming left V 5 bases short and J 4 bases short, with 9 bases between. The CDR3 contains 13 residues. CDR1 and CDR2 from the germline V gene are SGHVS and FQNEAQ. CDR3 DNA: TGTGCCAGCAGCAACGTCGCGGGAAACACCATATATTTT. It yields the protein CASSNVAGNTIYF.

The V gene is TRBV2, the J gene TRBJ1-1; 7 nucleotides match TRBD1. CDR3 length: 13 residues. With V trimmed by 7 bases and J by 5 bases, 7 bases remained unmatched. Looked up from germline, CDR1 is SNHLY and CDR2 is FYNNEI. The CDR3 is CASKGQGGTEAFF. The CDR3 coding sequence is TGTGCCAGCAAGGGCCAGGGGGGGACTGAAGCTTTCTTT.

V and J are TRBV30 and TRBJ2-1; D unclear. Germline lookup yields CDR1 GTSNPN and CDR2 SVGIG (reference sequence). The CDR3 contains 16 residues. V lost 0 bases and J lost 8, with 20 bases in between. The DNA of the CDR3 is TGTGCCTGGAGTGTTTTCGGCGGACCTTATGGCGATGAGCAGTTCTTC. It yields the protein CAWSVFGGPYGDEQFF.

The CDR3 region is CASAGGGQDNEQYF. In DNA form, the CDR3 reads TGTGCCAGTGCCGGGGGGGGCCAGGACAACGAGCAGTACTTC. The V gene is TRBV19, the J gene TRBJ2-7; 8 bases match TRBD2. The CDR3 spans 14 residues. The V gene end was trimmed by 8 bases and the J gene end by 5 bases; junction bases not matched to a gene: 11. In germline, CDR1 is LNHDA, CDR2 SQIVND (reference sequence).

V is TRBV30 and J is TRBJ2-5; 7 bases agree with TRBD2. The DNA end is more similar to TRBJ2-7, so the J call may be wrong. Looked up from germline, CDR1 is GTSNPN and CDR2 is SVGIG (reference sequence). The CDR3 is 13 amino acids. Written as DNA, the CDR3 is TGTGCCGCACGAACGACTAGCTCTTACGAGCAGTACTTC. It specifies CAARTTSSYEQYF.

To note about this clone: The CDR3 does not close with the conserved phenylalanine or tryptophan, likely indicating a read error. The chain employs TRBV2 and TRBJ1-2; no clear D gene. Trimming removed 10 bases from V and 4 bases from J, with 13 bases in between. CDR1 and CDR2 (germline): SNHLY, FYNNEI. There are 12 residues in the CDR3. The CDR3 here is CATGRTVYGYTL. CDR3 sequence (DNA): TGTGCCACGGGTCGGACCGTCTATGGCTACACCCTC.

About this clone itself: Other nucleotide sequences from this sample produce the same CDR3. V is TRBV9 and J is TRBJ1-1, with D perhaps matching TRBD1 (5 bases). Germline loops: CDR1 SGDLS, CDR2 YYNGEE. With 4 bases removed from V and 0 bases from J, the gap between germline ends came to 10 bases. This CDR3 contains 14 residues. CDR3 DNA sequence: TGTGCCAGCAGCCCTACAGGCATGAACACTGAAGCTTTCTTT. It specifies CASSPTGMNTEAFF.

This chain joins TRBV7-8 and TRBJ2-7; the D gene is possibly TRBD1 (5 bases). Trimming left V 2 bases short and J 0 bases short, with 11 bases between. CDR3 length: 15 amino acids. The V gene's germline CDR1 is SGHVS and CDR2 FQNEAQ. CDR3: CASSLRTNPSYEQYF. In DNA form, the CDR3 reads TGTGCCAGCAGCTTACGGACAAATCCCTCCTACGAGCAGTACTTC.

The CDR3 coding sequence is TGTGCCAGCAGCCTCACAACAGCAACTGGGGCGGCTTTCTTT. Translated: CASSLTTATGAAFF. The chain carries TRBV27 and TRBJ1-1; D may be TRBD1 (5 bases). Germline CDR1 and CDR2: MNHEY and SMNVEV (reference sequence). The V gene lost 6 bases and the J gene lost 11 bases, with 22 bases spanning the gap. The CDR3 totals 14 residues.

The chain links TRBV5-1 to TRBJ2-3; tentative D call: TRBD2 (6 bases). Trimming stripped 3 bases from V and 6 bases from J, with 20 bases between. Germline V gene sequence: CDR1 SGHRS, CDR2 YFSETQ. The CDR3 totals 16 residues. CDR3 in DNA: TGCGCCAGCAGCTATCGGGACTCCGGGGGAAGGGATACGCAGTATTTT. Protein sequence: CASSYRDSGGRDTQYF.

This sequence joins TRBV6-5 and TRBJ1-1; D is unresolved. This CDR3 has 12 residues. From germline, CDR1 is MNHEY and CDR2 SVGAGI. V gave up 6 bases and J gave up 1 base, with 6 bases separating them. CDR3 bases: TGTGCCAGCAGCCAACAGAACACTGAAGCTTTCTTT. Amino acid sequence: CASSQQNTEAFF.

V gene TRBV2 combines with J gene TRBJ2-2, with 10 bases matching TRBD2. With V trimmed by 4 bases and J by 5 bases, 19 bases remained unmatched. This CDR3 has 20 residues. Germline-derived CDR1 and CDR2 are SNHLY and FYNNEI. CDR3 sequence reads: CASSGVPSPLAGGRTGELFF. Written as DNA, the CDR3 is TGTGCCAGCAGTGGTGTCCCCTCCCCGTTAGCGGGAGGACGGACCGGGGAGCTGTTTTTT.

J is TRBJ1-5 and V is TRBV28, with D possibly matching TRBD1 (5 bases). Germline-derived CDR1 and CDR2 are MDHEN and SYDVKM. This CDR3 has 16 amino acids. V was clipped by 6 bases and J by 2 bases, with 17 bases between them. In nucleotides, the CDR3 is TGTGCCAGCAGGCCCGGAGGGGCCGGAGGCAATCAGCCCCAGCATTTT. Amino acid sequence: CASRPGGAGGNQPQHF. Full variable domain (missing parts from reference TRBV28 and TRBJ1-5): DVKVTQSSRYLVKRTGEKVFLECVQDMDHENMFWYRQDPGLGLRLIYFSYDVKMKEKGDIPEGYSVSREKKERFSLILESASTNQTSMYLCASRPGGAGGNQPQHFGDGTRLSIL.

With regard to this clone: The same CDR3 also results from other DNA sequences found in this sample. The CDR3 sequence: CASSSGSYNEQFF. CDR3 nucleotides: TGTGCCAGCAGCTCAGGCTCCTACAATGAGCAGTTCTTC. The V and J genes are TRBV7-2 and TRBJ2-1, with D uncertain. Trimming stripped 4 bases from V and 0 bases from J, with 4 bases between. The CDR3 totals 13 residues. Germline V CDR1 and CDR2: SGHTA, FQGNSA.